The next 29 T cell receptor beta chains were all read from a single sample in a study of regulatory T cells in long-lasting Graves disease. Arm-PCR of CDR3 regions and iRepertoire HTBI primers were used to build TCR beta libraries. TCRdb used MiXCR to reprocess the multiplex PCR reads, holding one entry per CDR3 protein. The sample shows 540,000 or so distinct CDR3 sequences, roughly 13% of them seen only once. Noted time point: newly diagnosed GD, antithyroid drugs for less than 3 months. PBMC-derived RNA was used for the TCR library. This sample was also put to use in a study of T cells in Graves' hyperthyroidism and ophthalmopathy.

Sequences were derived from peripheral blood mononuclear cells (PBMCs), sampled at new diagnosis, from a patient treated with antithyroid drugs. The origin of the receptors is a young man with Graves disease.

The table lists this clonotype with many counts. The chain carries TRBV5-6 and TRBJ1-4; a possible D gene is TRBD1 (6 bases). The V end was cut by 1 base, the J end by 7 bases, with 20 bases between. Germline CDR1 reads SGHDT; CDR2 reads YYEEEE. This CDR3 contains 17 residues. The CDR3 reads CASSLKQGTSTGEKLFF. CDR3 bases: TGTGCCAGCAGCTTGAAGCAGGGGACATCGACTGGTGAAAAACTGTTTTTT.

This clonotype was observed many times. The J gene is TRBJ2-5, the V gene TRBV9; 7 bases line up with TRBD2. Germline-derived CDR1 and CDR2 are SGDLS and YYNGEE. Unmatched junction bases numbered 4, after V lost 0 bases and J lost 2 bases. The CDR3 is 15 residues long. The CDR3 DNA sequence: TGTGCCAGCAGCGTAGGGCTAGCGGCACAAGAGACCCAGTACTTC. It specifies CASSVGLAAQETQYF.

The table lists this clonotype with many counts. CDR3 nucleotide sequence: TGTGCCAGCAGCGTAGTGGGTCTCGCCGGGGAGCTGTTTTTT. Amino acid sequence: CASSVVGLAGELFF. This rearrangement joins TRBV9 to TRBJ2-2; no definite D call. Trimming stripped 0 bases from V and 6 bases from J, with 9 bases between. This CDR3 is built from 14 residues. Germline V gene lookup returns CDR1 SGDLS and CDR2 YYNGEE.

The chain recombines TRBV6-2 or TRBV6-3 with TRBJ1-4; a possible D gene is TRBD1 (6 bases). This CDR3 is 14 amino acids long. Germline V gene lookup returns CDR1 MNHEY and CDR2 SVGEGT. The V end was cut by 7 bases, the J end by 5 bases, with 14 bases between. In DNA form, the CDR3 reads TGTGCCAGCATAGGACAGAATCTAAATGAAAAACTGTTTTTT. This translates into CASIGQNLNEKLFF.

Comments on this clonotype: This probably arose from a read error, given a far larger clone one base away. This sequence joins TRBV7-2 and TRBJ2-5; 12 bases align to TRBD2. The closer fit of TRBJ2-1 to the DNA end suggests the J call may be wrong. Germline-derived CDR1 and CDR2 are SGHTA and FQGNSA. This CDR3 is 17 amino acids long. The CDR3 spells CAGRDPSGRARRNEQFF. The CDR3 nucleotides read TGTGCCGGCAGGGACCCTAGCGGGAGGGCTCGCAGGAATGAGCAGTTCTTC.

In this sample, this clonotype turned up a few times. The chain joins TRBV9 to TRBJ2-2; D gene uncertain. Looked up from germline, CDR1 is SGDLS and CDR2 is YYNGEE. V lost 0 bases, J lost 9 bases, and 9 bases lay in between. The CDR3 loop spans 13 amino acids. The DNA of the CDR3 is TGTGCCAGCAGCGTAGAAGGCTTCAGGGAGCTGTTTTTT. Amino acid sequence: CASSVEGFRELFF.

This clonotype was counted ten times or more. This sequence joins TRBV20-1 and TRBJ2-2; D uncertain. The V gene's germline CDR1 is DFQATT and CDR2 SNEGSKA (reference sequence). The V and J ends lost 3 bases and 4 bases respectively, with 12 bases between them. The CDR3 is made up of 14 amino acids. For the CDR3, the DNA is TGCAGTGCTAGTGGACGGAAGGGCACCGGGGAGCTGTTTTTT. Encoded protein: CSASGRKGTGELFF.

This clonotype occurred many times. The chain is built from TRBV12-3 or TRBV12-4 and TRBJ1-1; 9 bases map to TRBD1. This CDR3 has 14 residues. V lost 6 bases to trimming and J lost 5 bases; unmatched junction nucleotides: 7. The DNA for the CDR3 is TGTGCCAGCAGGTCCGGGACAGGGATGACTGAAGCTTTCTTT. Translation gives CASRSGTGMTEAFF.

This clonotype was seen ten or more times. This chain uses TRBV12-3 or TRBV12-4 with TRBJ2-1, with 9 bases aligning to TRBD2. Trimming at V came to 5 bases and at J to 4 bases, leaving 9 bases not matched to a gene. This CDR3 contains 16 residues. CDR3 nucleotide sequence: TGTGCCAGCAGTCCCGGACTAGCGAGAACGTACAATGAGCAGTTCTTC. Translation: CASSPGLARTYNEQFF.

This clonotype was counted at least ten times. Here the CDR3 reads CASTLLVGGLGDTQYF. The CDR3 coding sequence is TGTGCCAGCACCCTTTTAGTCGGAGGCCTGGGAGATACGCAGTATTTT. The chain uses TRBV11-2 and TRBJ2-3, with a weak D call TRBD2 (5 bases). Germline CDR1 and CDR2: SGHAT and FQNNGV. There are 16 residues in the CDR3. Trimming shortened V by 7 bases and J by 5 bases, and 22 bases separated the two germline ends. Full variable domain (outside the CDR3, taken from reference TRBV11-2 and TRBJ2-3): EAGVAQSPRYKIIEKRQSVAFWCNPISGHATLYWYQQILGQGPKLLIQFQNNGVVDDSQLPKDRFSAERLKGVDSTLKIQPAKLEDSAVYLCASTLLVGGLGDTQYFGPGTRLTVL.

This clonotype turned up a few times. This sequence joins TRBV29-1 and TRBJ2-1; 7 positions agree with TRBD2. This CDR3 is 10 amino acids long. Looked up from germline, CDR1 is SQVTM and CDR2 is ANQGSEA. V lost 3 bases and J lost 13; bases outside the gene matches: 3. Written as DNA, the CDR3 is TGCAGCGTTGACCGGACTAGACAGTTCTTC. This codes for CSVDRTRQFF.

CDR3 loop: CASSQAGQPYEQYF. The CDR3 DNA follows: TGCGCCAGCAGCCAAGCGGGACAGCCCTACGAGCAGTACTTC. The genes are TRBV4-1 and TRBJ2-7; 7 nucleotides line up with TRBD1. Germline V gives CDR1 MGHRA, CDR2 YSYEKL. V lost 1 base, J lost 2 bases, and 2 bases stayed unmatched. The CDR3 consists of 14 residues.

On this clonotype: Given a much more abundant clone one base away, this may be a read error. The rearrangement joins TRBV5-1 to TRBJ2-3; a possible D gene is TRBD2 (5 bases). Germline V gene lookup returns CDR1 SGHRS and CDR2 YFSETQ. This CDR3 has 12 residues. The CDR3 spells CVSSGFTDTQYF. In DNA form, the CDR3 reads TGCGTCAGCAGCGGTTTCACAGATACGCAGTATTTT.

This clonotype has a handful of counts. The genes are TRBV18 and TRBJ2-7; TRBD1 is a possible D gene (6 bases). Trimming took 5 bases from V and 0 from J, leaving 14 bases between them. Germline V gives CDR1 KGHSH, CDR2 LQKENI. The CDR3 consists of 15 residues. The CDR3 bases are TGTGCCAGCTCAGTCACAGGGCAAAGCTCCTACGAGCAGTACTTC. It is translated as CASSVTGQSSYEQYF.

With respect to this clonotype: With a far larger clone one base away, a read error is the likely cause. The rearrangement uses TRBV11-2 and TRBJ2-7, with D possibly being TRBD1 or TRBD2 (5 bases each). Germline V lookup: CDR1 SGHAT, CDR2 FQNNGV. V was clipped by 6 bases and J by 2 bases, with 11 bases between them. The CDR3 sequence is 13 residues long. This CDR3 reads CASRPRGPYEQYF. The CDR3 nucleotides are TGTGCCAGCAGGCCCCGGGGCCCCTACGAGCAGTACTTC.

This clonotype was detected only a few times. V gene TRBV24-1 combines with J gene TRBJ1-5; TRBD1 matches 8 bases. The germline V gene has CDR1 KGHDR and CDR2 SFDVKD. This CDR3 has 15 amino acids. Trimming removed 3 bases from V and 7 bases from J; junction bases left unmatched: 7. CDR3 region: CATSDVGQGDQPQHF. The CDR3 DNA follows: TGTGCCACCAGTGATGTCGGACAGGGAGACCAGCCCCAGCATTTT.

This clonotype was seen at least ten times. V usage is TRBV20-1 and J usage is TRBJ2-3; D gene unclear. The CDR3 has 15 amino acids. Germline lookup yields CDR1 DFQATT and CDR2 SNEGSKA (reference sequence). V was trimmed by 4 bases and J by 0 bases, leaving 14 bases between them. CDR3 region: CSAIGRPTSTDTQYF. CDR3 coding DNA: TGCAGTGCTATAGGACGGCCGACGAGCACAGATACGCAGTATTTT.

This clonotype was seen repeatedly, ten times or more. The chain recombines TRBV20-1 with TRBJ2-7; D unresolved. The V gene lost 4 bases and the J gene lost 3 bases, with 4 bases spanning the gap. Germline lookup yields CDR1 DFQATT and CDR2 SNEGSKA (reference sequence). The CDR3 length is 10 residues. The CDR3 bases are TGCAGTGCTAAAGGCTACGAGCAGTACTTC. Amino acids: CSAKGYEQYF.

The chain uses TRBV27 and TRBJ2-3; D gene ambiguous. V was cut by 6 bases and J by 6 bases, with 7 bases left in between. This CDR3 contains 11 residues. Germline assignment: CDR1 MNHEY and CDR2 SMNVEV (reference sequence). CDR3 loop: CASRQLDTQYF. In DNA, the CDR3 is TGTGCCAGCAGGCAGTTGGATACGCAGTATTTT.

This clonotype appeared a few times. This chain links TRBV27 with TRBJ2-3; D remains unclear. This CDR3 spans 13 amino acids. Germline V gene sequence: CDR1 MNHEY, CDR2 SMNVEV (reference sequence). Trimming removed 3 bases from V and 5 bases from J, with 9 bases in between. CDR3 loop: CASSFGRGDTQYF. DNA of the CDR3: TGTGCCAGCAGTTTCGGGCGAGGAGATACGCAGTATTTT.

This clonotype was observed many times. This chain uses TRBV7-9 with TRBJ2-3, with D perhaps being TRBD1 or TRBD2 (5 bases each). The CDR3 sequence is 16 residues long. The V gene lost 7 bases and the J gene lost 0 bases, with 17 bases spanning the gap. Germline CDR1 is SEHNR and CDR2 is FQNEAQ (reference sequence). The CDR3 is CASTSGRKTSTDTQYF. The DNA for the CDR3 is TGTGCCAGCACCTCGGGACGGAAAACCAGCACAGATACGCAGTATTTT.

The chain has TRBV9 and TRBJ2-7; TRBD2 aligns across 12 bases. The V gene's germline CDR1 is SGDLS and CDR2 YYNGEE. This CDR3 comprises 18 residues. Trimming removed 0 bases from V and 0 bases from J; junction bases left unmatched: 7. The CDR3 is CASSVGTSGEQSSYEQYF. The CDR3 DNA is TGTGCCAGCAGCGTAGGGACTAGCGGGGAACAAAGCTCCTACGAGCAGTACTTC.

This chain links TRBV20-1 with TRBJ1-2; D is ambiguous. This CDR3 is built from 13 residues. CDR1 is DFQATT, CDR2 SNEGSKA, per germline (reference sequence). The germline V and J ends were trimmed by 3 bases and 3 bases, with 11 bases remaining between them. Here the CDR3 DNA reads TGCAGTGCTAGCACCGTTACCGACTATGGCTACACCTTC. Translating it yields CSASTVTDYGYTF.

Many counts were recorded for this clonotype. V gene TRBV27 combines with J gene TRBJ1-2, with unresolved D. CDR1 is MNHEY, CDR2 SMNVEV, per germline (reference sequence). This CDR3 is 16 amino acids long. Trimming cost V 2 bases and J 0 bases, with 13 bases left between them. CDR3 in DNA: TGTGCCAGCAGTTTAACGCCGGCCCTCCCTAACTATGGCTACACCTTC. It is translated as CASSLTPALPNYGYTF.

On this clonotype itself: Being one base from a much bigger clone, this may be a read error. The V call is TRBV15, the J call TRBJ2-1; 7 bases agree with TRBD2. Judging by the DNA end, TRBJ2-7 fits better; the J call may be wrong. The V gene's germline CDR1 is LNHNV and CDR2 YYDKDF (reference sequence). The CDR3 is 16 residues long. CDR3 amino acids: CATSRGGGSGYNEQYF. For the CDR3, the DNA is TGTGCCACCAGCAGAGGGGGCGGGAGTGGCTACAATGAGCAGTACTTC.

The rearrangement joins TRBV5-8 to TRBJ2-5; D ambiguous. The V end lost 0 bases, the J end lost 5 bases, and 14 bases lay between the germline ends. The CDR3 extends over 15 amino acids. The germline V gene has CDR1 SGHTS and CDR2 YDEGEE. The CDR3 DNA follows: TGTGCCAGCAGCTTGGCCACCGGGTTTGTGGAGACCCAGTACTTC. This gives the protein CASSLATGFVETQYF.

This clonotype came up many times. The chain carries TRBV28 and TRBJ2-6, with a weak D call TRBD2 (6 bases). CDR1 and CDR2 from the germline V gene are MDHEN and SYDVKM. Between the trimmed V and J ends, which lost 1 base and 0 bases, there was a span of 10 bases. The CDR3 has 17 residues. The CDR3 coding sequence is TGTGCCAGCAGTTTATCCAGGGAGGTCTCTGGGGCCAACGTCCTGACTTTC. Its translation is CASSLSREVSGANVLTF.

Worth noting for this clonotype: This may stem from a read error, because a much larger clone lies one nucleotide away. This sequence joins TRBV27 and TRBJ2-3, with TRBD1 matching 10 bases. The better agreement between TRBJ2-5 and the DNA end casts doubt on the J call. The germline gives CDR1 MNHEY, CDR2 SMNVEV (reference sequence). The CDR3 has 15 amino acids. The chain's CDR3 is CASSEPDRGRETQYF. CDR3 coding DNA: TGTGCCAGCAGCGAGCCGGACAGGGGGAGAGAGACCCAGTACTTC.

The CDR3 DNA reads TGTGCCAGCTCACCGACAGGGAATGATCAGCCCCAGCATTTT. This gives the protein CASSPTGNDQPQHF. V is TRBV18 and J is TRBJ1-5, with 7 bases matching TRBD1. The V gene end was trimmed by 3 bases and the J gene end by 5 bases; junction bases not matched to a gene: 4. The CDR3 is made up of 14 amino acids. The germline CDR1 and CDR2 sequences are KGHSH and LQKENI.